Below, 32 T cell receptor beta chains from the same sample are listed, as sequenced in a study of T cell changes during pregnancy in multiple sclerosis. Profiling relied on immunoSEQ multiplex PCR, and the TCRdb table lists in-frame clones only, not all of them. The sample consists of approximately 94,000 clones, about 90% of them appearing once. Source: peripheral blood, taken after pregnancy. The receptors here all came from a female donor with multiple sclerosis, enrolled in a pregnancy study.

V and J are TRBV5-1 and TRBJ2-1, with 8 bases identical to TRBD1. The CDR3 extends over 16 amino acids. Germline V gene data show CDR1 as SGHRS and CDR2 as YFSETQ. Trimming at V came to 0 bases and at J to 3 bases, leaving 5 bases not matched to a gene. The CDR3 loop is CASSLGDRGVYNEQFF. CDR3 nucleotides: TGCGCCAGCAGCTTGGGTGACAGGGGCGTCTACAATGAGCAGTTCTTC.

V and J are TRBV29-1 and TRBJ2-1; TRBD2 matches at 13 bases. Losses at the gene ends were 6 bases for V and 9 bases for J; bases not matched to a gene: 14. Germline-derived CDR1 and CDR2 are SQVTM and ANQGSEA. The CDR3 sequence is 16 residues long. The CDR3 protein is CSVIYTGTSGIGEQFF. CDR3 nucleotide sequence: TGCAGCGTGATTTATACCGGGACTAGCGGGATTGGTGAGCAGTTCTTC.

V usage is TRBV18 and J usage is TRBJ2-1, with TRBD2 matching 13 bases. The CDR3 has 15 residues. Germline V gives CDR1 KGHSH, CDR2 LQKENI. V lost 6 bases, J lost 5 bases, and 4 bases stayed unmatched. The CDR3 spells CASSQGTSGDNEQFF. The CDR3 DNA sequence: TGTGCCAGCTCCCAGGGGACTAGCGGGGACAATGAGCAGTTCTTC.

The V gene is TRBV7-2, the J gene TRBJ2-7; 12 positions match TRBD2. J gave up 3 bases and V 4 bases, and 7 bases lay outside the gene matches. CDR1 and CDR2 (germline): SGHTA, FQGNSA. The CDR3 has 16 amino acids. As DNA, the CDR3 is TGTGCCAGCAGCTCCACTAGCGGGGGGCCCTACTACGAGCAGTACTTC. It specifies CASSSTSGGPYYEQYF.

This clone came up a few times. The DNA of the CDR3 is TGTGCCTGGTACAGGGCCCCCGGAACTCAGCCCCAGCATTTT. Its protein product is CAWYRAPGTQPQHF. The chain combines TRBV30 with TRBJ1-5; D perhaps matches TRBD1 (6 bases). CDR3 size: 14 residues. V shed 5 bases and J shed 6 bases, with 17 bases lying between them. Germline V gene sequence: CDR1 GTSNPN, CDR2 SVGIG (reference sequence).

The V call is TRBV10-3, the J call TRBJ2-7; tentatively, D is TRBD2 (5 bases). Germline V CDR1 and CDR2: ENHRY, SYGVKD. The length of the CDR3 is 15 residues. V lost 5 bases to trimming and J lost 7 bases, with 21 bases between them. CDR3 nucleotides: TGTGCCATCAGTAACTCAAATAGTATGACGGGGGAGCAGTACTTC. Encoded protein: CAISNSNSMTGEQYF.

This clone was seen once. This rearrangement joins TRBV7-9 to TRBJ2-7; 9 bases fit TRBD2. The CDR3 sequence is 12 residues long. CDR1 SEHNR and CDR2 FQNEAQ come from the germline V gene (reference sequence). CDR3 bases: TGTGCAACCGCGGGGGGGCCTTACGAGCAGTACTTC. Translation gives CATAGGPYEQYF.

This sequence joins TRBV4-3 and TRBJ2-7; weak D call: TRBD2 (5 bases). The CDR3 contains 13 residues. V gave up 1 base and J gave up 6 bases, with 10 bases separating them. CDR1 LGHNA and CDR2 YSLEER come from the germline V gene. In DNA, the CDR3 is TGCGCCAGCAGCCAAGTTCGGGGAACCGAGCAGTACTTC. Its protein is CASSQVRGTEQYF.

The rearrangement uses TRBV28 and TRBJ1-1; TRBD1 matches 8 bases. The CDR3 contains 12 residues. Germline values: CDR1 MDHEN, CDR2 SYDVKM. Trimming removed 6 bases from V and 6 bases from J; junction bases left unmatched: 3. CDR3: CASSPDRAEAFF. The CDR3 DNA reads TGTGCCAGCAGCCCGGACAGGGCTGAAGCTTTCTTT.

The rearrangement joins TRBV15 to TRBJ1-1; D unresolved. V lost 5 bases to trimming and J lost 6 bases, with 16 bases between them. Germline V lookup: CDR1 LNHNV, CDR2 YYDKDF (reference sequence). The CDR3 covers 14 residues. CDR3 nucleotides: TGTGCCACCAGCGAAACAGAGTACGCCCCTGAAGCTTTCTTT. This codes for CATSETEYAPEAFF.

The chain couples TRBV5-8 to TRBJ1-2; 8 bases are shared with TRBD1. The junction had 7 bases not matched to a gene; V was cut back by 2 bases and J by 4 bases. Germline CDR1 SGHTS, CDR2 YDEGEE. This CDR3 comprises 15 residues. The CDR3 region is CASSLPRGRGYGYTF. The CDR3 DNA sequence: TGTGCCAGCAGCTTACCCAGGGGGCGCGGCTATGGCTACACCTTC.

This chain uses TRBV19 with TRBJ2-1; TRBD1 matches 7 bases. Germline V CDR1 and CDR2: LNHDA, SQIVND (reference sequence). The V and J ends lost 5 bases and 5 bases, in that order; junction bases with no gene match: 6. The CDR3 totals 14 residues. CDR3 DNA: TGTGCCAGTAGTGCCCGGGACAGAGACAATGAGCAGTTCTTC. Its protein product is CASSARDRDNEQFF.

The chain is built from TRBV11-2 and TRBJ1-4; 7 nucleotides align to TRBD1. The V segment lost 4 bases and the J segment 5 bases; nucleotides outside the gene matches: 7. This CDR3 has 15 amino acids. In germline, CDR1 is SGHAT, CDR2 FQNNGV. CDR3 DNA: TGTGCCAGCAGCTCATCACCCAGGGGGAATGAAAAACTGTTTTTT. This encodes CASSSSPRGNEKLFF.

The CDR3 coding sequence is TGTGCCAGCAGCAGGGCTAGCGGGAGTCGGGAGACCCAGTACTTC. It specifies CASSRASGSRETQYF. The gene calls are TRBV9 and TRBJ2-5; 10 nucleotides match TRBD2. CDR3 length: 15 amino acids. The V and J ends lost 4 bases and 5 bases, in that order; junction bases with no gene match: 8. CDR1 SGDLS and CDR2 YYNGEE come from the germline V gene.

The chain uses TRBV7-9 and TRBJ2-2; TRBD2 aligns across 8 bases. The trim removed 5 bases at V and 3 bases at J, leaving 11 bases unmatched. This CDR3 has 17 amino acids. Germline values: CDR1 SEHNR, CDR2 FQNEAQ (reference sequence). CDR3 region: CASSDSLRGAYTGELFF. CDR3 DNA: TGTGCCAGCAGCGATTCCTTGCGGGGGGCATACACCGGGGAGCTGTTTTTT.

The rearrangement uses TRBV6-1 and TRBJ1-5, with a weak D call TRBD1 (5 bases). Deletions cut 6 bases from V and 2 bases from J, with 8 bases between. CDR1 MNHNS and CDR2 SASEGT come from the germline V gene. This CDR3 region has 13 residues. The CDR3 spells CASRQGGNQPQHF. The CDR3 coding sequence is TGTGCCAGCAGGCAAGGGGGCAATCAGCCCCAGCATTTT.

This clone was detected only a few times. The rearrangement joins TRBV10-3 to TRBJ1-1; D not certain. The CDR3 contains 11 residues. Germline V CDR1 and CDR2: ENHRY, SYGVKD. Trimming shortened V by 8 bases and J by 3 bases, and 7 bases separated the two germline ends. Written as DNA, the CDR3 is TGTGCCATCCGGGAGGACACTGAAGCTTTCTTT. It translates to CAIREDTEAFF.

In its sample, this clone was seen once. The V call is TRBV7-2, the J call TRBJ1-2, with a tentative D call TRBD1 (5 bases). The CDR3 covers 13 residues. CDR1 and CDR2 from the germline V gene are SGHTA and FQGNSA. Trimming took off 5 bases at V and 0 bases at J, with 7 bases between the two ends. The CDR3 loop is CASSPTANYGYTF. For the CDR3, the DNA is TGTGCCAGCAGCCCGACAGCTAACTATGGCTACACCTTC.

The gene calls are TRBV5-5 and TRBJ1-1; D ambiguous. From germline, CDR1 is SGHKS and CDR2 YYEKEE (reference sequence). V was clipped by 2 bases and J by 1 base, with 9 bases between them. CDR3 size: 14 residues. The CDR3 sequence is CASSFLGRNTEAFF. The DNA for the CDR3 is TGTGCCAGCAGCTTCCTGGGCAGGAACACTGAAGCTTTCTTT.

The chain recombines TRBV29-1 with TRBJ1-2, with D maybe TRBD1 (5 bases). The CDR3 contains 12 residues. The germline V gene encodes CDR1 SQVTM and CDR2 ANQGSEA. CDR3 amino acids: CSDSKSAYGYTF. The CDR3 bases are TGCAGTGACAGTAAAAGTGCGTATGGCTACACCTTC.

The rearrangement links TRBV27 to TRBJ2-5; D ambiguous. V was trimmed by 5 bases and J by 4 bases, leaving 11 bases between them. This CDR3 has 13 amino acids. Germline CDR1 MNHEY, CDR2 SMNVEV (reference sequence). CDR3 residues: CASSPRIGETQYF. DNA for the CDR3: TGTGCCAGCAGTCCACGTATCGGAGAGACCCAGTACTTC.

This chain uses TRBV5-1 with TRBJ1-1, with 11 bases that match TRBD1. Looked up from germline, CDR1 is SGHRS and CDR2 is YFSETQ. With V trimmed by 4 bases and J by 4 bases, 9 bases remained unmatched. The CDR3 contains 16 residues. The CDR3 is CASSPRTGGQGTEAFF. CDR3 in DNA: TGCGCCAGCAGCCCCAGGACAGGGGGCCAGGGCACTGAAGCTTTCTTT.

This sequence joins TRBV6-5 and TRBJ1-2; possible D gene TRBD1, 6 bases. Germline lookup yields CDR1 MNHEY and CDR2 SVGAGI. CDR3 size: 13 residues. Trimming shortened V by 6 bases and J by 2 bases, and 10 bases separated the two germline ends. CDR3: CASRPTGNYGYTF. The CDR3 DNA sequence: TGTGCCAGCAGGCCTACAGGGAACTATGGCTACACCTTC.

The J gene is TRBJ1-2, the V gene TRBV6-5, with 9 nucleotides matching TRBD1. This CDR3 comprises 15 residues. Per the germline V gene, CDR1 is MNHEY and CDR2 is SVGAGI. The V segment lost 7 bases and the J segment 2 bases; nucleotides outside the gene matches: 8. This chain's CDR3 is CASISAGTGNYGYTF. CDR3 coding DNA: TGTGCCAGCATCTCCGCCGGGACAGGGAACTATGGCTACACCTTC.

This rearrangement joins TRBV28 to TRBJ1-5; D is undetermined. Trimming pared 7 bases from V and 1 base from J, leaving 5 bases between. Germline CDR1 reads MDHEN; CDR2 reads SYDVKM. The CDR3 length is 12 residues. The CDR3 DNA is TGTGCCAGCACACTGAGCAATCAGCCCCAGCATTTT. This gives the protein CASTLSNQPQHF.

The chain employs TRBV9 and TRBJ1-1, with D possibly TRBD1 on 5 matching bases. V was pared by 0 bases and J by 8 bases, with 20 bases between. CDR1 is SGDLS, CDR2 YYNGEE, per germline. The CDR3 is made up of 16 amino acids. The DNA for the CDR3 is TGTGCCAGCAGCGTAGGAGGCAGGGCGGGAAGTAAAGAAGCTTTCTTT. It encodes CASSVGGRAGSKEAFF.

The chain is built from TRBV25-1 and TRBJ2-3; D perhaps matches TRBD2 (6 bases). The V end lost 8 bases, the J end lost 2 bases, and 14 bases lay between the germline ends. Germline V gives CDR1 MGHDK, CDR2 SYGVNS. CDR3 length: 14 residues. CDR3 coding DNA: TGTGCCAGCTGGGGACTTGCATCCACAGATACGCAGTATTTT. Amino acid sequence: CASWGLASTDTQYF.

This chain links TRBV5-8 with TRBJ2-7, with a tentative D call TRBD2 (6 bases). The CDR3 totals 18 residues. Deletions cut 0 bases from V and 1 base from J, with 20 bases between. Per germline, CDR1 SGHTS and CDR2 YDEGEE. The CDR3 loop reads CASSLARWREDGSYEQYF. DNA for the CDR3: TGTGCCAGCAGCTTGGCCAGGTGGCGGGAAGATGGGTCCTACGAGCAGTACTTC.

The chain employs TRBV6-1 and TRBJ1-6; 12 nucleotides match TRBD1. The CDR3 runs to 14 residues. Germline V CDR1 and CDR2: MNHNS, SASEGT. J lost 12 bases, V lost 5 bases, and 5 bases had no gene match. The CDR3 region has the DNA TGTGCCAGCAGTCCGGGACAGGGGGCCTTACCCCTCCACTTT. Translated, it gives CASSPGQGALPLHF.

J is TRBJ1-2 and V is TRBV7-9; no firm D call. The ends were cut back, 5 bases at V and 7 bases at J, with 8 bases in the middle. This CDR3 comprises 11 residues. Germline V gives CDR1 SEHNR, CDR2 FQNEAQ (reference sequence). The CDR3 DNA reads TGTGCCAGCAGCCCAAGCCCTGGCTACACCTTC. Protein sequence: CASSPSPGYTF.

This chain links TRBV28 with TRBJ2-3, with 10 bases identical to TRBD1. V lost 5 bases and J lost 3; bases outside the gene matches: 2. This CDR3 region has 14 residues. CDR1 is MDHEN, CDR2 SYDVKM, per germline. The CDR3 protein is CASSMGQGTDTQYF. The CDR3 DNA reads TGTGCCAGCAGTATGGGACAGGGGACAGATACGCAGTATTTT.

J is TRBJ2-3 and V is TRBV9, with 8 bases fitting TRBD2. The germline gives CDR1 SGDLS, CDR2 YYNGEE. Unmatched junction bases numbered 7, after V lost 8 bases and J lost 5 bases. The CDR3 has 13 amino acids. The DNA of the CDR3 is TGTGCCAGTTCGGGAGGGGAGAAAGATACGCAGTATTTT. This codes for CASSGGEKDTQYF. Full variable domain (outside the CDR3, taken from reference TRBV9 and TRBJ2-3): DSGVTQTPKHLITATGQRVTLRCSPRSGDLSVYWYQQSLDQGLQFLIQYYNGEERAKGNILERFSAQQFPDLHSELNLSSLELGDSALYFCASSGGEKDTQYFGPGTRLTVL.